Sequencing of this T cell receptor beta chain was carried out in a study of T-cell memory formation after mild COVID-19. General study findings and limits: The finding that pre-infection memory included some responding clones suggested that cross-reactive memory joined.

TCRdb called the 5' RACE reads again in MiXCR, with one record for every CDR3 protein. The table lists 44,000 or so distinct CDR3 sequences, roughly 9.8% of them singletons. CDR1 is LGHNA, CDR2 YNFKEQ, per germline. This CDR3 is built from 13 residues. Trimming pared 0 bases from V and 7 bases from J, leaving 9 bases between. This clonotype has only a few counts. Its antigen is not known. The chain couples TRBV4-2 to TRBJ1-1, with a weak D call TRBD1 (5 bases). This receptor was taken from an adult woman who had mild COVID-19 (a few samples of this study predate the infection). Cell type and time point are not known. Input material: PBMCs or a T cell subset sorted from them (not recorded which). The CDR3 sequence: CASSQERGVEAFF. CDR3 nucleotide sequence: TGTGCCAGCAGCCAAGAACGGGGGGTTGAAGCTTTCTTT.